This T cell receptor beta chain was observed in a study of long-term antiretroviral therapy in people with HIV (dated by TCRdb to 2021 to 2024). Turning to the overall study: Collection of the earliest samples took place about a decade ahead of the 2015 WHO recommendation for immediate ART, at a time when ART was typically delayed until CD4 counts fell. No cross-contamination during QIAcube processing was seen in test extractions of a monoclonal T-cell line run alongside 30 or so polyclonal samples. This retrospective serial study examined whether starting ART and sustained HIV suppression were associated with changes in the composition and diversity of the TRB repertoire in peripheral blood. About a third of the roughly 30 participants with HIV were female. The cohort contributed roughly 200 cryopreserved PBMC samples from 30 adults with confirmed HIV infection, collected serially over a mean of roughly 6 years (range 1-12). Beyond this particular receptor, the publication reports: Expanded TRB clones identified before ART initiation dominated the repertoire at all time points, although this dominance fluctuated and declined in many PLHIV after ART. HIV repertoires had narrower CDR3 length ranges than controls, and the network structure suggested an antigen-experienced repertoire that shifted only slightly toward naive after ART. Starting ART was linked to a significant rise in TRB diversity, yet even with long-term ART the diversity remained significantly lower than in transplant donor controls. Inferences about post-ART repertoire changes are limited because no data were available on ART adherence, viral resistance or therapy changes. The samples were dated from 2004 to 2017, and the ART regimens that were used may be less effective than current ART regimens. Owing to limited PBMC availability, only the TCR beta chain was sequenced, without alpha chain pairing. Because pre-ART samples had limited cell numbers, profiling was done on unsorted PBMC rather than on sorted CD4+ and CD8+ T cells.

Participants were included only if at least one PBMC sample before ART initiation and at least two post-ART samples were available. Every participant with HIV received treatment in the United States of America. Before DNA extraction, cryopreserved samples of about 1-10 million PBMC were thawed and washed. At the time of the earliest PBMC sample, participants with HIV were aged between roughly 20 and 60 years. PBMC samples from each participant spanned 1-4 timepoints before ART initiation and 2-8 timepoints after ART initiation, with a median of 7 samples. Serial HIV viral load, CD4+ T-cell count, ART history and demographic data were obtained for every participant. Genomic DNA was extracted from unsorted PBMC with a Qiagen kit on a QIAcube, processed in batches of 12 samples. In regard to this clone: It has no known antigen specificity. Base qualities are missing; no much larger clone stands one base away.

The immunoSEQ hsTCRB v3.0 assay was used at survey level resolution for TRB variable region sequencing. The target sequencing depth for TRB was about 40,000-50,000 T-cell genomes per sample. An Illumina MiSeq with a v3 150-cycle kit was used to sequence the pooled TRB libraries. Turning to the authors' computational methods: Repertoire analysis was performed in R inside a reproducible Nextflow workflow that covered QC, data transformation and analysis. LymphoSeq2, an R package for AIRR-Seq data exploration, was used to implement custom analyses. A handful of samples that yielded fewer than 5000 total TRB sequences were excluded, so that approximately 200 HIV repertoires were analyzed. Of the 188 retained HIV repertoires, about 60 were collected before and more than 120 after ART initiation. Repertoires were downsampled to 5000 TRB nucleotide sequences, and summary statistics were averaged over 100 downsampling iterations. Only TRB sequences with CDR3 regions of at least seven amino acids were retained for analysis. Diversity was measured with a Shannon entropy-derived clonality score and the Gini coefficient. In the repertoire networks, any two of the top 5000 CDR3 amino acid sequences were linked whenever the two sequences differed by an edit distance of one. Antigen specificity groups and MHC restriction were predicted for TRB CDR3 amino acid sequences with GLIPH2. CDR3 amino acid sequences were matched against VDJdb and McPAS-TCR to flag known CMV, EBV, HIV or tissue antigen associations. Pre-ART, post-ART and control groups were compared with Wilcoxon signed-rank tests and Holm-Bonferroni correction. The clones in this table, taken by TCRdb from immuneACCESS, are in-frame only. Not every clone is retained; where verified, under half of the shortfall comes from an unresolved V gene, and the cause of the rest is unknown. The DNA was the basis for D and trimming; V, J and clone size are from that table. The sample records 20,000 to 25,000 clones, 76% of which are singletons. About 12% of the sample is in the top ten clones.

The germline V gene encodes CDR1 MGHRA and CDR2 YSYEKL. Trimmed from V: 4 bases; trimmed from J: 1 base; junction bases lacking a gene match: 17. From cysteine to phenylalanine, the CDR3 is 19 amino acids long. The retained sequence is limited to the CDR3, 57 bases, with the frame set at the first base. The TCR sequence derives from a woman aged 40 to 50 with HIV. The V and J genes are TRBV4-1 and TRBJ1-1; 8 bases in the junction line up with TRBD1. The specimen comprised unsorted PBMCs, sampled about 21 months before starting antiretroviral therapy. The sequence in DNA is TGCGCCAGCAGCCTATATACTCCAGGGGGCACATTATCGAACACTGAAGCTTTCTTT. The resulting protein is CASSLYTPGGTLSNTEAFF.